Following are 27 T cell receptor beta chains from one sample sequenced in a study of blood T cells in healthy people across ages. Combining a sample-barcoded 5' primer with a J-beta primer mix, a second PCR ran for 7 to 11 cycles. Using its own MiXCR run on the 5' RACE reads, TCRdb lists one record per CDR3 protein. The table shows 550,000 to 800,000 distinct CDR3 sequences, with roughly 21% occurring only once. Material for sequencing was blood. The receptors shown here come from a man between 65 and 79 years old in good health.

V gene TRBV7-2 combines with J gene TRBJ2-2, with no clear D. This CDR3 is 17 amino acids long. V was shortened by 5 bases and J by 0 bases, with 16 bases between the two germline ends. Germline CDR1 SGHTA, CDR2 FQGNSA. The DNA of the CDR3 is TGTGCCAGCAGCCCAGGTTCCGGCATGGCGAACACCGGGGAGCTGTTTTTT. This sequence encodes CASSPGSGMANTGELFF.

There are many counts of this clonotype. Here the CDR3 reads CASSLTGFGRETQYF. The DNA of the CDR3 is TGTGCCAGCAGCTTAACCGGCTTTGGAAGGGAGACCCAGTACTTC. This chain connects TRBV11-2 to TRBJ2-5; no clear D. The length of the CDR3 is 15 residues. Germline V lookup: CDR1 SGHAT, CDR2 FQNNGV. V was cut by 2 bases and J by 5 bases, with 15 bases left in between. Drawing the rest from reference TRBV11-2 and TRBJ2-5, the complete variable domain is EAGVAQSPRYKIIEKRQSVAFWCNPISGHATLYWYQQILGQGPKLLIQFQNNGVVDDSQLPKDRFSAERLKGVDSTLKIQPAKLEDSAVYLCASSLTGFGRETQYFGPGTRLLVL.

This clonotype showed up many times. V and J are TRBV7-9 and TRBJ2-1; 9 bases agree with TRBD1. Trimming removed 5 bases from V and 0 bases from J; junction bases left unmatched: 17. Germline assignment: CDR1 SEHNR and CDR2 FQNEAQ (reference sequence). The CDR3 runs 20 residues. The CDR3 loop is CASSSSTGGRGFSSYNEQFF. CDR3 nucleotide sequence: TGTGCCAGCAGCAGCTCGACAGGGGGAAGAGGATTTAGCTCCTACAATGAGCAGTTCTTC.

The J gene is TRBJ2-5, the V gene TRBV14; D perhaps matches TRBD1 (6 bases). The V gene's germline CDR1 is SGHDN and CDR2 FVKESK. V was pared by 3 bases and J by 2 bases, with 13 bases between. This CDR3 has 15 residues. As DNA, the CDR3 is TGTGCCAGCAGCCACAATACAGGGAAACAAGAGACCCAGTACTTC. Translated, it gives CASSHNTGKQETQYF.

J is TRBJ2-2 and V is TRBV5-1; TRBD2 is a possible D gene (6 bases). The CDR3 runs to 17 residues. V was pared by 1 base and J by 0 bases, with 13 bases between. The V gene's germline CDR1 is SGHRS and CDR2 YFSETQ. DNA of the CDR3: TGCGCCAGCAGCTTGTTCGGGACTCACGCGAACACCGGGGAGCTGTTTTTT. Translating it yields CASSLFGTHANTGELFF.

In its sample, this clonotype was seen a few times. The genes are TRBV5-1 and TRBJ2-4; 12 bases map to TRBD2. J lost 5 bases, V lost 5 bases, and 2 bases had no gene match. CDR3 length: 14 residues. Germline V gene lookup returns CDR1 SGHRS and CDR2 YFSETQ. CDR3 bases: TGCGCCAGCAGGACTAGCGGGAGACAAAACATTCAGTACTTC. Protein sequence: CASRTSGRQNIQYF.

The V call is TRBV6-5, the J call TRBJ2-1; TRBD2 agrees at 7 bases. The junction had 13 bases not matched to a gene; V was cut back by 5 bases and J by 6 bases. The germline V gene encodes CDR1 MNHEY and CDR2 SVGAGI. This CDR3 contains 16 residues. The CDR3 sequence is CASSHWTGGGPNEQFF. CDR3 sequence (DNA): TGTGCCAGCAGTCACTGGACGGGAGGAGGGCCCAATGAGCAGTTCTTC.

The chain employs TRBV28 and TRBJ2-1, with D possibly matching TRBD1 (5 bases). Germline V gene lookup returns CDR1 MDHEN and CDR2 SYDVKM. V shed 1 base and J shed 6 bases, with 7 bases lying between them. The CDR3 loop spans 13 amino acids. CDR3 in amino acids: CASSLLGLNEQFF. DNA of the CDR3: TGTGCCAGCAGTTTATTGGGGCTCAATGAGCAGTTCTTC.

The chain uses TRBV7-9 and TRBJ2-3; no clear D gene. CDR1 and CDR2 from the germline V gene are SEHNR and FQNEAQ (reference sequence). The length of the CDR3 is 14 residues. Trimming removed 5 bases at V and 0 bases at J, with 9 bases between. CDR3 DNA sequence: TGTGCCAGCAGCCCAGTCCCTAGCACAGATACGCAGTATTTT. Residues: CASSPVPSTDTQYF. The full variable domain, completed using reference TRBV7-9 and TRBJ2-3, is DTGVSQNPRHKITKRGQNVTFRCDPISEHNRLYWYRQTLGQGPEFLTYFQNEAQLEKSRLLSDRFSAERPKGSFSTLEIQRTEQGDSAMYLCASSPVPSTDTQYFGPGTRLTVL.

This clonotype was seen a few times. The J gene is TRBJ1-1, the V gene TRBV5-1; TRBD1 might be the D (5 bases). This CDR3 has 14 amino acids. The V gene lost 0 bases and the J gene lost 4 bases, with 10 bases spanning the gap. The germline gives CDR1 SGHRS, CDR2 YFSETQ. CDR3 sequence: CASSLEGISTEAFF. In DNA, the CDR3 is TGCGCCAGCAGCTTGGAGGGGATAAGCACTGAAGCTTTCTTT.

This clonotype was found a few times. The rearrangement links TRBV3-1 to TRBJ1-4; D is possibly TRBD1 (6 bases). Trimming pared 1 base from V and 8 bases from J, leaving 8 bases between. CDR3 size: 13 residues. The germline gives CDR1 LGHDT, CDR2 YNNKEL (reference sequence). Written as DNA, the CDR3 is TGTGCCAGCAGCCAAGGGGGGACAGAAAAACTGTTTTTT. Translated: CASSQGGTEKLFF.

CDR3 DNA sequence: TGCAGTGTAAGGACAGGGGGCTCGAGCAATGAGCAGTTCTTC. Its protein is CSVRTGGSSNEQFF. J is TRBJ2-5 and V is TRBV20-1; 11 bases are a match to TRBD1. With the DNA end fitting TRBJ2-1 better, the J assignment may be wrong. The CDR3 covers 14 residues. Per germline, CDR1 DFQATT and CDR2 SNEGSKA (reference sequence).

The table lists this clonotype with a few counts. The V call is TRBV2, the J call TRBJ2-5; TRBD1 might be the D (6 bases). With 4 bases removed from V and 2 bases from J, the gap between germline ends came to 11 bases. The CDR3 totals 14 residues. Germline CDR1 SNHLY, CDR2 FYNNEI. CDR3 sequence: CASSGRQVQETQYF. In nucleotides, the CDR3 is TGTGCCAGCAGTGGGCGACAGGTACAAGAGACCCAGTACTTC.

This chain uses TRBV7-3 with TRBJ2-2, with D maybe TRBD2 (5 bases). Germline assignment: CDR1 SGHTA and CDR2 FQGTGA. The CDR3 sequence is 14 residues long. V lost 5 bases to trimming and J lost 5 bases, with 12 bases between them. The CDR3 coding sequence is TGTGCCAGCAGCGCCTTCCCGGGAACCGGGGAGCTGTTTTTT. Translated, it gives CASSAFPGTGELFF.

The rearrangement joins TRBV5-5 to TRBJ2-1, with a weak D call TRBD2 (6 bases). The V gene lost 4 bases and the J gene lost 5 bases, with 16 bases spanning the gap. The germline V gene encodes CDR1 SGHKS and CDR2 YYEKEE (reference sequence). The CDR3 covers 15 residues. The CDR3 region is CASSPVLATHNEQFF. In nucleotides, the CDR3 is TGTGCCAGCAGCCCCGTCCTAGCGACGCACAATGAGCAGTTCTTC.

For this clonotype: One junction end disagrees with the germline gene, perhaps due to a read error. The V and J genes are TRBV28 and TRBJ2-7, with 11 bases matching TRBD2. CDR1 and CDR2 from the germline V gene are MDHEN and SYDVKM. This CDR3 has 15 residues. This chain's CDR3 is CASGDHGTSGYGQYF. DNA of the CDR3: TGTGCCAGCGGGGATCACGGGACTAGCGGCTACGGGCAGTACTTC.

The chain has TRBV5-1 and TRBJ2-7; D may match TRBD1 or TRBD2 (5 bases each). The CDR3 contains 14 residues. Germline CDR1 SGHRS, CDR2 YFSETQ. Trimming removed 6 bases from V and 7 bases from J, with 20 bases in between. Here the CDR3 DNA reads TGCGCCAGCAATACCGGGACGCCGCCTATGGAGCAGTACTTC. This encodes CASNTGTPPMEQYF.

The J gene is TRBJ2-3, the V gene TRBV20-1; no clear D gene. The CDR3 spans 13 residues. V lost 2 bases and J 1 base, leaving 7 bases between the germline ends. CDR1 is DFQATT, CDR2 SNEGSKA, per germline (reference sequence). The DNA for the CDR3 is TGCAGTGCTAGATTACTCGGCACAGATACGCAGTATTTT. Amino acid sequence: CSARLLGTDTQYF.

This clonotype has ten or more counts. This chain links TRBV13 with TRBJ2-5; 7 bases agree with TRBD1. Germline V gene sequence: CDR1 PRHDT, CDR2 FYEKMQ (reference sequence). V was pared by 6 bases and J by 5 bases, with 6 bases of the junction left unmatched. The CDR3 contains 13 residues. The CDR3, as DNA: TGTGCCAGCAGAAGGACAGGCAGTGAGACCCAGTACTTC. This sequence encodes CASRRTGSETQYF.

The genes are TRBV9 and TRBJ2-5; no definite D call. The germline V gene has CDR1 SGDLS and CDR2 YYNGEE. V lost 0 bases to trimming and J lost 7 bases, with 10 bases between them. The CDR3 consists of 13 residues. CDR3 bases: TGTGCCAGCAGCGTAGACCTCCTGGGGACCCAGTACTTC. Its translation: CASSVDLLGTQYF. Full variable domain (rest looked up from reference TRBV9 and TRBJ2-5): DSGVTQTPKHLITATGQRVTLRCSPRSGDLSVYWYQQSLDQGLQFLIQYYNGEERAKGNILERFSAQQFPDLHSELNLSSLELGDSALYFCASSVDLLGTQYFGPGTRLLVL.

The CDR3 DNA is TGTGCCAGCAGACCTTATCAAGCGGGAGACAATGAGCAGTTCTTC. Encoded protein: CASRPYQAGDNEQFF. The chain carries TRBV6-6 and TRBJ2-1, with 8 positions matching TRBD2. Germline V gene sequence: CDR1 MNHNY, CDR2 SVGAGI (reference sequence). V shed 6 bases, J shed 5 bases, and the junction held 9 bases outside the gene matches. This CDR3 contains 15 residues.

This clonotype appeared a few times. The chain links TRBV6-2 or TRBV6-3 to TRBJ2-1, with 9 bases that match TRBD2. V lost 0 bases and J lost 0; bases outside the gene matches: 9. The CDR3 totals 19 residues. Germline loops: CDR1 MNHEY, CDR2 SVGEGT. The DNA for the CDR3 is TGTGCCAGCAGTTACTCCGTCTCGGGCGGGAGGGCCTCCTACAATGAGCAGTTCTTC. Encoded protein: CASSYSVSGGRASYNEQFF.

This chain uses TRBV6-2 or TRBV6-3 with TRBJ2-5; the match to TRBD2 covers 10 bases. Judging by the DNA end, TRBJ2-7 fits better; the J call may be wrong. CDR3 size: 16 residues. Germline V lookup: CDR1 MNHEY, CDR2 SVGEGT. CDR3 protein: CASSSRLAGHSYEQYF. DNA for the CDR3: TGTGCCAGCAGTTCCAGACTAGCGGGCCACTCCTACGAGCAGTACTTC.

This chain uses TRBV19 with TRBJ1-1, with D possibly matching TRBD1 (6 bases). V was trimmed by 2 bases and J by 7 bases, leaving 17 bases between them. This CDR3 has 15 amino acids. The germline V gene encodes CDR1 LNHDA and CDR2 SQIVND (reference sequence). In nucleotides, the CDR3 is TGTGCCAGTAGTATACAGGGACAAATTGTAGGTGAAGCTTTCTTT. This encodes CASSIQGQIVGEAFF.

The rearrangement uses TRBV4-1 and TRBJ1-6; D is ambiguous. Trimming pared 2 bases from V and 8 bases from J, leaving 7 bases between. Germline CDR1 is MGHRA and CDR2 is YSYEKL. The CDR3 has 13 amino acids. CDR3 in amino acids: CASSQNGDSPLHF. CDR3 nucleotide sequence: TGCGCCAGCAGCCAAAATGGAGATTCACCCCTCCACTTT.

The CDR3 bases are TGCGCCAGCAGCCAAGATCGACTAGCGGGGCTTCGCGGGGAGACCCAGTACTTC. It yields the protein CASSQDRLAGLRGETQYF. V and J are TRBV4-1 and TRBJ2-5; 11 bases fit TRBD2. V was pared by 0 bases and J by 5 bases, with 11 bases of the junction left unmatched. CDR3 length: 18 residues. Germline CDR1 is MGHRA and CDR2 is YSYEKL.

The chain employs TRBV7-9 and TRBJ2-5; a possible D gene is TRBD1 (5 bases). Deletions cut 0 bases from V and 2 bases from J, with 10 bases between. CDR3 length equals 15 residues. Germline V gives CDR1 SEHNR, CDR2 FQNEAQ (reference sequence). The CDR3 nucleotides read TGTGCCAGCAGCTTAGCGGGGCACCTTCAAGAGACCCAGTACTTC. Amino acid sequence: CASSLAGHLQETQYF.